The clone carrying this T cell receptor beta chain was detected many times. Its antigen is undetermined. Germline assignment: CDR1 SNHLY and CDR2 FYNNEI. The CDR3 sequence is 14 residues long. Trimming left V 8 bases short and J 4 bases short, with 17 bases between. This specimen comes from a study of early T cells in non-severe SARS-CoV-2 infection. The wider study: Unpaired chains resulted from sequencing bulk RNA of unsorted whole blood.

General study findings and limits: VDJdb matching skewed toward anti-spike CD8 responses, missing private and CD4 specificities.

cDNA molecules, individually, were tagged with unique molecular identifiers. TCRdb recomputed calls from the 5' RACE reads with MiXCR, one row per CDR3 protein. The table includes about 80,000 distinct CDR3 sequences, 9% to 15% detected once. The source was whole blood, collected at baseline. The receptor was isolated from an adult who was a healthcare worker with PCR-confirmed SARS-CoV-2 infection or an uninfected control (not recorded which). The donor label of this sample is uncertain. The chain uses TRBV2 and TRBJ2-5; D may match TRBD1 or TRBD2 (5 bases each). In DNA form, the CDR3 reads TGTGCCAGCCATCTAACTAGTGGGACAGAGACCCAGTACTTC. This encodes CASHLTSGTETQYF.